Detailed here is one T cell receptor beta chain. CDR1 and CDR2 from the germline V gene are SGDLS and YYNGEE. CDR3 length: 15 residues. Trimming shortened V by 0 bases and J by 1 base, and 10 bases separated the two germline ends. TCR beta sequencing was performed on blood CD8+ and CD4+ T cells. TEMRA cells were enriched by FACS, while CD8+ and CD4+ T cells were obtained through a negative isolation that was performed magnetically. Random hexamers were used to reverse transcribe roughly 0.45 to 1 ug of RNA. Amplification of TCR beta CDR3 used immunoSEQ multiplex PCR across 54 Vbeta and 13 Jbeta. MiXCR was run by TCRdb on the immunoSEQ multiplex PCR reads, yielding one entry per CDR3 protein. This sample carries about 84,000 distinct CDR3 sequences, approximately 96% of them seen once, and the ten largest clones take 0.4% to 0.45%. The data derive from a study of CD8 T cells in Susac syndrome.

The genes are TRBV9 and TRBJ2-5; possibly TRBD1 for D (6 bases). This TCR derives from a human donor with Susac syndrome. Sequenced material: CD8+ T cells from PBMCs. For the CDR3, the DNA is TGTGCCAGCAGCGTAGCTGAAGGGGGCCAAGAGACCCAGTACTTC. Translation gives CASSVAEGGQETQYF.